One sample yielded the 15 T cell receptor beta chains listed below, sequenced in a study of blood T cell repertoires in COVID-19. Sequenced by immunoSEQ multiplex PCR; TCRdb stores in-frame clones only, minus some. Here the sample spans over 20,000 clones, approximately 81% being singletons. The sample was peripheral blood. These receptors came from a man over 45 with active or convalescent COVID-19.

The chain carries TRBV9 and TRBJ2-2, with TRBD2 matching 8 bases. The CDR3 totals 15 residues. CDR1 is SGDLS, CDR2 YYNGEE, per germline. The ends lost 4 bases at V and 4 bases at J; junction bases unmatched: 6. CDR3 residues: CASSLWTSRTGELFF. The CDR3 nucleotides are TGTGCCAGCAGCCTCTGGACTAGCCGCACCGGGGAGCTGTTTTTT.

CDR3 DNA sequence: TGTGCAAGTCGCTCGTCAGGACAGAGCTCCTACGAGCAGTACTTC. The encoded protein is CASRSSGQSSYEQYF. The rearrangement uses TRBV12-2 and TRBJ2-7; the table gives TRBD1 as D, unverified against the DNA. TRBV12-2 is classified as a pseudogene. The CDR3 loop spans 15 amino acids.

This clone was found a few times. CDR3 sequence reads: CSVEPTQGDTEAFF. For the CDR3, the DNA is TGCAGCGTTGAACCCACACAGGGGGACACTGAAGCTTTCTTT. This chain uses TRBV29-1 with TRBJ1-1; 8 nucleotides line up with TRBD1. The CDR3 consists of 14 residues. Losses at the gene ends were 2 bases for V and 3 bases for J; bases not matched to a gene: 5. Per the germline V gene, CDR1 is SQVTM and CDR2 is ANQGSEA.

This chain uses TRBV24-1 with TRBJ2-1, with 12 positions matching TRBD2. Germline assignment: CDR1 KGHDR and CDR2 SFDVKD. The V segment lost 0 bases and the J segment 1 base; nucleotides outside the gene matches: 6. CDR3 length equals 19 residues. The CDR3 reads CATSDLVPSGRGSYNEQFF. The CDR3 region has the DNA TGTGCCACCAGTGATTTGGTTCCTAGCGGGAGGGGATCCTACAATGAGCAGTTCTTC.

The V call is TRBV12-5, the J call TRBJ2-3; TRBD1 matches at 10 bases. The germline gives CDR1 LGHNT, CDR2 FRNRAP. V gave up 6 bases and J gave up 2 bases; unmatched junction bases: 11. The CDR3 is made up of 17 amino acids. CDR3 nucleotide sequence: TGTGCTAGTGGACTGTCCGGGACAGGGGACTACACAGATACGCAGTATTTT. Translating gives CASGLSGTGDYTDTQYF.

The V and J genes are TRBV23-1 and TRBJ1-5; no reliable D call. TRBV23-1 has ORF status, its function being uncertain. The length of the CDR3 is 16 residues. V lost 3 bases, J lost 3 bases, and 15 bases lay in between. CDR3 in DNA: TGCGCCAGCAGTCATTTCCCGAATGACTTCAATCAGCCCCAGCATTTT. Amino acid sequence: CASSHFPNDFNQPQHF.

This chain uses TRBV30 with TRBJ2-5; 10 bases are shared with TRBD2. The CDR3 covers 16 residues. V trimming: 1 base; J trimming: 7 bases; junction bases outside the gene matches: 12. CDR1 is GTSNPN and CDR2 is SVGIG in the germline V gene (reference sequence). CDR3 DNA: TGTGCCTGGAGTGACGGAGCGGGAGGGCTGAGAGGGACCCAGTACTTC. Encoded protein: CAWSDGAGGLRGTQYF.

This clone was counted between two and nine times. This sequence joins TRBV5-1 and TRBJ1-1; D unclear. The V end lost 0 bases, the J end lost 6 bases, and 12 bases lay between the germline ends. Germline V gene sequence: CDR1 SGHRS, CDR2 YFSETQ. CDR3 length equals 14 residues. For the CDR3, the DNA is TGCGCCAGCAGCTTGGGCCCAAGAACGGCTGAAGCTTTCTTT. Translating it yields CASSLGPRTAEAFF.

The rearrangement joins TRBV7-2 to TRBJ1-1, with 7 positions matching TRBD1. CDR1 is SGHTA and CDR2 is FQGNSA in the germline V gene. The CDR3 contains 14 residues. V shed 3 bases and J 5 bases; nucleotides not matched to a gene: 6. The CDR3 sequence is CASSFRGRSTEAFF. The CDR3 DNA reads as TGTGCCAGCAGCTTCAGGGGGAGGAGTACTGAAGCTTTCTTT.

The rearrangement links TRBV10-2 to TRBJ1-4; possibly TRBD1 for D (5 bases). The germline gives CDR1 WSHSY, CDR2 SAAADI. V was trimmed by 0 bases and J by 6 bases, leaving 20 bases between them. This CDR3 spans 18 amino acids. CDR3 sequence: CASSESSYLGLQYEKLFF. CDR3 DNA: TGCGCCAGCAGTGAGTCCTCGTATTTGGGGCTACAGTATGAAAAACTGTTTTTT.

This sequence joins TRBV14 and TRBJ2-6, with 8 bases matching TRBD1. Germline lookup yields CDR1 SGHDN and CDR2 FVKESK. The trim removed 0 bases at V and 2 bases at J, leaving 6 bases unmatched. The CDR3 consists of 18 residues. The CDR3 nucleotides are TGTGCCAGCAGCCAAGATACAGGGGGATACCCTGGGGCCAACGTCCTGACTTTC. Translating gives CASSQDTGGYPGANVLTF.

This sequence joins TRBV27 and TRBJ2-7, with D tentatively TRBD1 (5 bases). The CDR3 length is 15 residues. The V end lost 5 bases, the J end lost 2 bases, and 16 bases lay between the germline ends. Per germline, CDR1 MNHEY and CDR2 SMNVEV (reference sequence). The DNA of the CDR3 is TGTGCCAGCAGTGATATAGGACACCACCCCTACGAGCAGTACTTC. Protein: CASSDIGHHPYEQYF.

The V and J genes are TRBV7-2 and TRBJ2-5, with 10 bases fitting TRBD1. The CDR3 has 14 residues. Germline loops: CDR1 SGHTA, CDR2 FQGNSA. With 7 bases clipped from V and 4 bases from J, the junction kept 6 bases outside the gene matches. This CDR3 reads CASNKWTGGETQYF. The CDR3 coding sequence is TGTGCCAGCAACAAGTGGACAGGGGGAGAGACCCAGTACTTC.

This chain joins TRBV12-3 or TRBV12-4 and TRBJ1-4; D remains ambiguous. The CDR3 length is 13 residues. Trimming took off 5 bases at V and 8 bases at J, with 12 bases between the two ends. CDR3 in amino acids: CASSPPGGEKLFF. In nucleotides, the CDR3 is TGTGCCAGCAGTCCCCCGGGCGGGGAAAAACTGTTTTTT.

This clone turned up a few times. The genes are TRBV25-1 and TRBJ2-2, with D unclear. The V end lost 7 bases, the J end lost 0 bases, and 15 bases lay between the germline ends. This CDR3 has 16 residues. Germline V gene sequence: CDR1 MGHDK, CDR2 SYGVNS. CDR3 coding DNA: TGTGCCAGCACCGACATTGGGCAGTCGAACACCGGGGAGCTGTTTTTT. Translating gives CASTDIGQSNTGELFF.